These 5 T cell receptor beta chains originate from one sample sequenced in a study of OX40 agonist ivuxolimab in advanced cancers. Sequenced by immunoSEQ multiplex PCR; TCRdb stores in-frame clones only, minus some. This table holds 55,000 to 65,000 clones, approximately 87% found once. Specimen: CD4+ or CD8+ T cells sorted from blood, collected in a trial of the OX40 agonist ivuxolimab. The receptors shown here come from an adult with an advanced solid tumor such as melanoma, head and neck, liver or kidney cancer.

V is TRBV5-6 and J is TRBJ2-7, with D perhaps matching TRBD2 (5 bases). The CDR3 runs to 14 residues. Germline V gives CDR1 SGHDT, CDR2 YYEEEE. Between the trimmed V and J ends, which lost 3 bases and 2 bases, there was a span of 12 bases. Written as DNA, the CDR3 is TGTGCCAGCAGCTGGGAGTGGGGAACCTACGAGCAGTACTTC. Protein product: CASSWEWGTYEQYF.

The gene calls are TRBV4-3 and TRBJ1-1; D call uncertain. This CDR3 region has 14 residues. From germline, CDR1 is LGHNA and CDR2 YSLEER. Trimming removed 0 bases from V and 0 bases from J, with 5 bases in between. This CDR3 reads CASSQDSMNTEAFF. The DNA of the CDR3 is TGCGCCAGCAGCCAAGACAGTATGAACACTGAAGCTTTCTTT.

The rearrangement uses TRBV11-2 and TRBJ2-4; D call uncertain. Deletions cut 1 base from V and 8 bases from J, with 6 bases between. Germline V gene lookup returns CDR1 SGHAT and CDR2 FQNNGV. This CDR3 spans 12 amino acids. Here the CDR3 DNA reads TGTGCCAGCAGCTTAGGGAACGACATTCAGTACTTC. Amino acid sequence: CASSLGNDIQYF.

The chain recombines TRBV18 with TRBJ2-6; D call uncertain. Trimming left V 8 bases short and J 2 bases short, with 10 bases between. Looked up from germline, CDR1 is KGHSH and CDR2 is LQKENI. This CDR3 has 14 residues. The CDR3 here is CASQREAGANVLTF. The CDR3 bases are TGTGCCAGCCAACGAGAGGCTGGGGCCAACGTCCTGACTTTC.

This clone was recorded once. The chain links TRBV9 to TRBJ1-2; 7 bases fit TRBD1. CDR1 is SGDLS and CDR2 is YYNGEE in the germline V gene. CDR3 length: 15 amino acids. V was pared by 4 bases and J by 4 bases, with 10 bases of the junction left unmatched. CDR3 sequence: CASSPQTGPGYGYTF. CDR3 DNA sequence: TGTGCCAGCAGCCCCCAGACAGGGCCCGGCTATGGCTACACCTTC.